The 17 T cell receptor beta chains in this list originate from one sample, sequenced in a study of T cells in Graves' hyperthyroidism and ophthalmopathy. Amplification of TCR beta CDR3 regions was performed using RNA transcripts as template. During a first-round RT-PCR of the TCR CDR3, the HTBI primer set was used. Via MiXCR, TCRdb re-called the multiplex PCR reads, giving one row per CDR3 protein. Of some 350,000 distinct CDR3 sequences in the sample, about 18% were seen once. Sequences were obtained from blood. All receptors derive from a woman aged 18-30 years with Graves' hyperthyroidism.

This chain connects TRBV20-1 to TRBJ2-5; 7 bases match TRBD2. This CDR3 has 13 residues. V lost 5 bases to trimming and J lost 1 base; unmatched junction nucleotides: 4. CDR1 DFQATT and CDR2 SNEGSKA come from the germline V gene (reference sequence). The CDR3, as DNA: TGCAGTGCTCTGGGGGGGATCCAAGAGACCCAGTACTTC. Translation: CSALGGIQETQYF.

CDR3 DNA sequence: TGTGCCAGCAGCGCTTACCCCCTGAACACTGAAGCTTTCTTT. This codes for CASSAYPLNTEAFF. The chain uses TRBV6-1 and TRBJ1-1, with D hard to call. The CDR3 is 14 amino acids. Germline V lookup: CDR1 MNHNS, CDR2 SASEGT. Trimming pared 6 bases from V and 0 bases from J, leaving 11 bases between.

As to this clonotype: This may be a read error: a much more frequent sequence differs by one nucleotide. The chain carries TRBV20-1 and TRBJ1-6; 7 bases match TRBD1. Germline values: CDR1 DFQATT, CDR2 SNEGSKA (reference sequence). The CDR3 has 13 amino acids. CDR3 coding DNA: TGCAGTGCTACAGGGACAGCTAATTCACCCATCCACTTT. It translates to CSATGTANSPIHF.

This clonotype was observed many times. J is TRBJ1-1 and V is TRBV5-1, with a possible D match to TRBD1 (6 bases). Germline lookup yields CDR1 SGHRS and CDR2 YFSETQ. This CDR3 region has 14 residues. V lost 4 bases and J 4 bases, leaving 14 bases between the germline ends. Written as DNA, the CDR3 is TGCGCCAGCAGCGGAACAGGGAGGGGCACTGAAGCTTTCTTT. Translation: CASSGTGRGTEAFF.

The chain links TRBV2 to TRBJ1-3, with 7 bases fitting TRBD1. CDR3 length: 16 amino acids. Germline-derived CDR1 and CDR2 are SNHLY and FYNNEI. Trimming cost V 6 bases and J 2 bases; bases outside gene matches: 10. CDR3 region: CASSQERGTAGNTIYF. As DNA, the CDR3 is TGTGCCAGCAGCCAAGAGAGGGGGACAGCTGGAAACACCATATATTTT.

Many counts were recorded for this clonotype. This chain joins TRBV28 and TRBJ2-5, with unresolved D. The CDR3 has 14 residues. Looked up from germline, CDR1 is MDHEN and CDR2 is SYDVKM. V was clipped by 2 bases and J by 5 bases, with 12 bases between them. The CDR3 spells CASSLPSRPETQYF. The DNA for the CDR3 is TGTGCCAGCAGTTTACCTAGTCGCCCGGAGACCCAGTACTTC.

This clonotype showed up many times. This chain uses TRBV20-1 with TRBJ2-2, with no clear D. The CDR3 consists of 14 residues. V was shortened by 3 bases and J by 1 base, with 9 bases between the two germline ends. CDR1 and CDR2 from the germline V gene are DFQATT and SNEGSKA (reference sequence). The CDR3 DNA reads TGCAGTGCTAGGATACTCCTGAACACCGGGGAGCTGTTTTTT. Translation gives CSARILLNTGELFF.

In this sample, this clonotype turned up many times. The chain combines TRBV20-1 with TRBJ1-4; TRBD1 might be the D (5 bases). Trimming took off 0 bases at V and 6 bases at J, with 5 bases between the two ends. The germline gives CDR1 DFQATT, CDR2 SNEGSKA (reference sequence). There are 12 residues in the CDR3. DNA of the CDR3: TGCAGTGCTAGAGACAGGGATGAAAAACTGTTTTTT. Residues: CSARDRDEKLFF.

This clonotype was observed many times. The chain combines TRBV5-6 with TRBJ2-7; D may match TRBD1 or TRBD2 (5 bases each). The CDR3 is 15 amino acids. V was shortened by 2 bases and J by 0 bases, with 12 bases between the two germline ends. Germline V gene sequence: CDR1 SGHDT, CDR2 YYEEEE. The CDR3 nucleotides read TGTGCCAGCAGCTTTGGGGGAATGAGCTCCTACGAGCAGTACTTC. This translates into CASSFGGMSSYEQYF.

The table lists this clonotype with many counts. The J gene is TRBJ2-5, the V gene TRBV5-1; 7 bases are shared with TRBD1. CDR3 size: 15 residues. V was clipped by 0 bases and J by 2 bases; unmatched bases: 4. Germline assignment: CDR1 SGHRS and CDR2 YFSETQ. DNA for the CDR3: TGCGCCAGCAGCTTGGCCGGGACAGTTCAAGAGACCCAGTACTTC. Protein sequence: CASSLAGTVQETQYF.

This clonotype was recorded many times. V and J are TRBV30 and TRBJ2-7; tentative D call: TRBD2 (7 bases). From germline, CDR1 is GTSNPN and CDR2 SVGIG (reference sequence). The CDR3 is 14 residues long. V shed 5 bases and J shed 1 base, with 15 bases lying between them. In DNA, the CDR3 is TGTGCCTGGGCTCAAGGGGGGGAATCCTACGAGCAGTACTTC. Translating it yields CAWAQGGESYEQYF.

This clonotype was seen repeatedly, ten times or more. The DNA of the CDR3 is TGTGCCAGCAGCACTGCTAGCGGGAGGGCCGACGAGCAGTACTTC. As protein: CASSTASGRADEQYF. V and J are TRBV7-3 and TRBJ2-7; 12 bases align to TRBD2. Germline assignment: CDR1 SGHTA and CDR2 FQGTGA. The V segment lost 5 bases and the J segment 5 bases; nucleotides outside the gene matches: 7. This CDR3 comprises 15 residues.

This clonotype was seen at least ten times. The chain combines TRBV28 with TRBJ1-2; possibly TRBD1 for D (5 bases). Germline V gene data show CDR1 as MDHEN and CDR2 as SYDVKM. This CDR3 contains 14 residues. With 3 bases removed from V and 3 bases from J, the gap between germline ends came to 11 bases. Written as DNA, the CDR3 is TGTGCCAGCAGTTTGGTGGGGCGCGACTATGGCTACACCTTC. Residues: CASSLVGRDYGYTF.

This clonotype was detected only a few times. This rearrangement joins TRBV9 to TRBJ2-2; D is possibly TRBD2 (6 bases). Germline CDR1 and CDR2: SGDLS and YYNGEE. This CDR3 region has 15 residues. V lost 4 bases and J 1 base, leaving 11 bases between the germline ends. The CDR3 spells CASSPAGQNTGELFF. The CDR3 nucleotides are TGTGCCAGCAGCCCCGCGGGGCAGAACACCGGGGAGCTGTTTTTT.

This clonotype showed up many times. The chain is built from TRBV5-1 and TRBJ2-7, with 9 bases lining up with TRBD1. J was trimmed by 5 bases and V by 4 bases; bases with no gene match: 10. CDR3 length equals 15 residues. Germline loops: CDR1 SGHRS, CDR2 YFSETQ. The CDR3 bases are TGCGCCAGCAGCCGCGGGACAGGGCAGGATGACGAGCAGTACTTC. This encodes CASSRGTGQDDEQYF.

Many counts were recorded for this clonotype. This sequence joins TRBV2 and TRBJ2-2, with a weak D call TRBD2 (6 bases). V was pared by 6 bases and J by 1 base, with 12 bases between. The CDR3 contains 15 residues. Germline V CDR1 and CDR2: SNHLY, FYNNEI. CDR3 in amino acids: CASRKQAGNTGELFF. The CDR3 nucleotides are TGTGCCAGCAGAAAGCAAGCGGGGAACACCGGGGAGCTGTTTTTT.

This clonotype occurred many times. One junction end does not reproduce the germline sequence, and a read error may be involved. V usage is TRBV6-1 and J usage is TRBJ1-1, with D perhaps TRBD1 (5 bases). CDR3 length: 14 residues. The germline CDR1 and CDR2 sequences are MNHNS and SASEGT. The CDR3 nucleotides are TGTGCCAGCCGTGAGGAATTCAGGGACCTAGAAGCTTTCTTT. The encoded protein is CASREEFRDLEAFF.